This T cell receptor (beta chain) is drawn from a study of cytomegalovirus exposure and HLA in healthy donors. Overall study: Earlier, some 180 million T cells were analyzed, and fewer than 120 million unique TCR beta sequences were found among them. Findings and caveats of the study: A later analysis found most CMV-associated TCR beta chains apparently HLA-restricted. Association of a missense DCLRE1C variant with TCR beta V- and J-gene trimming was reported in a later analysis.

Per germline, CDR1 SGHVS and CDR2 FNYEAQ. This CDR3 comprises 16 residues. With 1 base removed from V and 2 bases from J, the gap between germline ends came to 13 bases. The study ran its PCR with 60 Vbeta and 13 Jbeta primers. Profiled with immunoSEQ multiplex PCR; TCRdb holds only in-frame clones, not every one. The repertoire includes about 150,000 clones, 70% to 90% of them detected once, and around 5.6% sits in the top ten. Comments on this clone: Antigen: not known.

The gene calls are TRBV7-6 and TRBJ2-3, with D perhaps matching TRBD2 (6 bases). The specimen sequenced was PBMCs. This clonotype originated in a woman aged 35 to 49 in good health and CMV-seropositive. The CDR3 DNA reads as TGTGCCAGCAGCTTAGGGGTGGGACTGAACACAGATACGCAGTATTTT. The encoded protein is CASSLGVGLNTDTQYF.